This T cell receptor beta chain was captured by sequencing in a study of regulatory T cells in long-lasting Graves disease. Points from the study as a whole: Persistent disease preferred TRBV28, TRBJ1-2 and TRBJ2-5; new disease, TRBV20-1 and TRBJ2-1.

Time point here: newly diagnosed GD, antithyroid drugs for less than 3 months. RNA from PBMCs was the source of the TCR library. This clonotype was picked up many times. What it binds is not known. Investigators prepared the TCR beta libraries by applying iRepertoire HTBI primers and Arm-PCR of CDR3 regions. TCRdb passed the multiplex PCR reads through MiXCR, listing each CDR3 protein once. This table has about 540,000 distinct CDR3 sequences, around an eighth appearing once. The V gene end was trimmed by 5 bases and the J gene end by 9 bases; junction bases not matched to a gene: 7. The CDR3 covers 15 residues. The germline V gene has CDR1 SGHRS and CDR2 YFSETQ. These data also formed part of another study, on T cells in Graves' hyperthyroidism and ophthalmopathy. That work adds: Patients were excluded for uncontrolled infection, other autoimmune disease, pregnancy or lactation. Primed by the HTBI set, a first-round RT-PCR was run on the TCR CDR3. In the analysis, a 13 V-J model separated ophthalmopathy from stable hyperthyroidism.

Sequencing was performed on peripheral blood mononuclear cells (PBMCs), taken at new diagnosis, from a patient treated with antithyroid drugs. This TCR derives from a man aged 25-40 years with Graves disease. The chain uses TRBV5-1 and TRBJ2-1; TRBD2 matches 14 bases. Written as DNA, the CDR3 is TGCGCCAGCAGGTCGACTAGCGGGAGGGCCGGTGAGCAGTTCTTC. It yields the protein CASRSTSGRAGEQFF.